This T cell receptor (beta chain) was sequenced for a study of cytomegalovirus exposure and HLA in healthy donors. Study summary: Some 200 million T cells yielded 110 million or so unique TCR beta sequences in earlier analysis.

The PCR used 60 Vbeta and 13 Jbeta primers. Clones were sequenced by immunoSEQ multiplex PCR, and TCRdb holds only the in-frame ones, with some missing. The specimen's table records approximately 170,000 clones. Study-level points and caveats: In an earlier analysis, in 540 or so donors, most V segments appeared productive either ~87% or ~30% of the time. Researchers counted 164 TCR beta chains as cytomegalovirus-associated.

A word on this clone: What it binds is unknown.

Healthy bone marrow donors supplied every sample. Germline V gene sequence: CDR1 SGHRS, CDR2 YFSETQ. CDR3 size: 15 residues. Losses at the gene ends were 2 bases for V and 5 bases for J; bases not matched to a gene: 5. This clonotype was obtained from a woman aged 18-29 years in good health and CMV-seropositive. Sequencing was done on a sample of PBMCs. This chain uses TRBV5-1 with TRBJ2-3, with 10 bases aligning to TRBD2. CDR3 bases: TGCGCCAGCAGCTTCCTAGCGGGAGTTCAAGATACGCAGTATTTT. Translation: CASSFLAGVQDTQYF.